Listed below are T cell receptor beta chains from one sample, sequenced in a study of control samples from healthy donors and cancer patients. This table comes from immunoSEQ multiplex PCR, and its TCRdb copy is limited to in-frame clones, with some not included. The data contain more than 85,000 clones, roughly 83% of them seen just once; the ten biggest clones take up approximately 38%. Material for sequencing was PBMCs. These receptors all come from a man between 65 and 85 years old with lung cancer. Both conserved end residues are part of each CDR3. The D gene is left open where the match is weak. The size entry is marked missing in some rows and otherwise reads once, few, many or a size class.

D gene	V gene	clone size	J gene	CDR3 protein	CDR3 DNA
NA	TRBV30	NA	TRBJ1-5	CAWMSRDSNQPQHF	TGTGCCTGGATGTCCAGGGATAGCAATCAGCCCCAGCATTTT
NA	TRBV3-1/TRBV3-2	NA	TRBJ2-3	CASSQNTGGGTDTQYF	TGTGCCAGCAGCCAAAATACCGGGGGCGGGACAGATACGCAGTATTTT
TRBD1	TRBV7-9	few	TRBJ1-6	CASSSPDRANSPLHF	TGTGCCAGCAGCTCTCCAGACAGGGCTAATTCACCCCTCCACTTT
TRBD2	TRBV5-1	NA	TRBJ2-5	CASSSNGGEEETQYF	TGCGCCAGCAGCTCCAACGGGGGGGAAGAAGAGACCCAGTACTTC
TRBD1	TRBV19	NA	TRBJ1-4	CASSDDRGKTNEKLFF	TGTGCCAGTAGTGACGACAGGGGGAAAACTAATGAAAAACTGTTTTTT
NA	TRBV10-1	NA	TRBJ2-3	CASSEGGAEDTQYF	TGCGCCAGCAGTGAAGGGGGGGCCGAGGATACGCAGTATTTT
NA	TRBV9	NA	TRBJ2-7	CASSVADTGGYEQYF	TGTGCCAGCAGCGTAGCGGATACCGGCGGCTACGAGCAGTACTTC
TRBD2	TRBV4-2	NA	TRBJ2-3	CASSPMTSGGADTQYF	TGTGCCAGCAGCCCAATGACTAGCGGGGGGGCAGATACGCAGTATTTT
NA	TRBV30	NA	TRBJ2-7	CAWGGNSYEQYF	TGTGCCTGGGGAGGCAACTCCTACGAGCAGTACTTC
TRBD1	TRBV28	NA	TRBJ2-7	CASTKQGVTYEQYF	TGTGCCAGCACAAAACAGGGGGTCACCTACGAGCAGTACTTC